This T cell receptor beta chain was retrieved from a study of cytomegalovirus exposure and HLA in healthy donors. Study details: The platform used for the approximately 130 validation repertoires matched that of the roughly 700 first-cohort repertoires, a later analysis reported.

This clone was counted a single time. Antigen unknown. TCRdb's copy holds only in-frame clones and misses some; the assay was immunoSEQ multiplex PCR. The sample records 160,000 or so clones, around nine tenths being singletons. The CDR3 spans 14 residues. Trimming stripped 1 base from V and 1 base from J, with 8 bases between. The germline gives CDR1 SGHRS, CDR2 YFSETQ. Overall study findings and caveats: Some TCR beta chains (164 of them) were listed as cytomegalovirus-associated. The tendency of first-cohort TCR clusters to co-occur in the approximately 110 validation repertoires was the finding of a later analysis.

This TCR derives from a man between 18 and 29 years old in good health and CMV-seronegative. This chain connects TRBV5-1 to TRBJ1-1; no clear D gene. The specimen was PBMCs. In nucleotides, the CDR3 is TGCGCCAGCAGCTTGACAGACGGGAACACTGAAGCTTTCTTT. Its protein product is CASSLTDGNTEAFF.